This TCR beta chain was profiled in a study of CD8 T cells in Susac syndrome. Study-level information: There were 5 or 6 sequenced Susac syndrome patients with active disease and under 10 in remission.

An input of about 0.45 to 1 ug of RNA was subjected to reverse transcription using random hexamers. The TCR beta CDR3 was amplified by immunoSEQ multiplex PCR across 54 Vbeta, 13 Jbeta. MiXCR, applied by TCRdb to the immunoSEQ multiplex PCR reads, yields one record per CDR3 protein. The sample contains tens of thousands of distinct CDR3 sequences, more than 85% of which appear only once. CD8+ and CD4+ T cells circulating in blood were sequenced for TCR beta. Through negative isolation, CD4+ and CD8+ T cells were obtained, while TEMRA cells were enriched using FACS. The V end was cut by 1 base, the J end by 3 bases, with 11 bases between. Germline V gene lookup returns CDR1 SGHNT and CDR2 YYREEE (reference sequence). The CDR3 is made up of 15 amino acids. The count of this clonotype is one.

The sequencing sample was made of CD4+ T cells from PBMCs. The chain links TRBV5-4 to TRBJ2-4, with TRBD2 as a possible D gene (6 bases). This receptor was taken from a human donor with Susac syndrome. CDR3 residues: CASSLSGGNKNIQYF. Written as DNA, the CDR3 is TGTGCCAGCAGCTTGTCCGGGGGAAACAAAAACATTCAGTACTTC.